The TCR beta chain described here comes from a study of blood T cell repertoires in COVID-19. Here immunoSEQ multiplex PCR was the method, and the copy in TCRdb shows in-frame clones only, minus some. In the table there are about 150,000 clones, roughly 84% of which are singletons. This CDR3 is 14 amino acids long. The germline CDR1 and CDR2 sequences are PRHDT and FYEKMQ (reference sequence). V was cut by 2 bases and J by 4 bases, with 9 bases left in between. V usage is TRBV13 and J usage is TRBJ1-3; no clear D gene. The sample taken for sequencing was peripheral blood. The clonotype originates from an older man with acute or convalescent COVID-19. DNA of the CDR3: TGTGCCAGCAGCTTATCTCCCAGGGGAAACACCATATATTTT. Translated: CASSLSPRGNTIYF. Looking up the rest from reference TRBV13 and TRBJ1-3 gives the full variable domain: AAGVIQSPRHLIKEKRETATLKCYPIPRHDTVYWYQQGPGQDPQFLISFYEKMQSDKGSIPDRFSAQQFSDYHSELNMSSLELGDSALYFCASSLSPRGNTIYFGEGSWLTVV.